The text below deals with one T cell receptor beta chain. This entry is derived from a study of blood T cell repertoires in COVID-19. Study information: Acute-phase and convalescent COVID-19 samples originated in the United States, Italy and Spain. PBMCs, B-cell-depleted T cells, or T cells were the source of the cDNA or gDNA that made up the material.

Original data processing: Estimation of nucleated cell counts relied on the amplification of reference gene primers. Assay used: immunoSEQ multiplex PCR; TCRdb lists only in-frame clones, some missing. V and J calls and clone size are those listed in that table; D and trimming were worked out from the DNA. The profile covers about 40,000 clones, with approximately 80% appearing a single time and 2.6% taken by the ten largest. The CDR3 is 15 residues long. V shed 1 base, J shed 7 bases, and the junction held 6 bases outside the gene matches. Germline CDR1 reads LNHNV; CDR2 reads YYDKDF (reference sequence).

Sequencing was performed on peripheral blood. The chain uses TRBV15 and TRBJ1-4, with 7 bases identical to TRBD1. The sequence was obtained from a woman aged 55 to 70 with acute or convalescent COVID-19. CDR3 loop: CATSRGQGRFEKLFF. In nucleotides, the CDR3 is TGTGCCACCAGCAGAGGACAGGGACGATTTGAAAAACTGTTTTTT.